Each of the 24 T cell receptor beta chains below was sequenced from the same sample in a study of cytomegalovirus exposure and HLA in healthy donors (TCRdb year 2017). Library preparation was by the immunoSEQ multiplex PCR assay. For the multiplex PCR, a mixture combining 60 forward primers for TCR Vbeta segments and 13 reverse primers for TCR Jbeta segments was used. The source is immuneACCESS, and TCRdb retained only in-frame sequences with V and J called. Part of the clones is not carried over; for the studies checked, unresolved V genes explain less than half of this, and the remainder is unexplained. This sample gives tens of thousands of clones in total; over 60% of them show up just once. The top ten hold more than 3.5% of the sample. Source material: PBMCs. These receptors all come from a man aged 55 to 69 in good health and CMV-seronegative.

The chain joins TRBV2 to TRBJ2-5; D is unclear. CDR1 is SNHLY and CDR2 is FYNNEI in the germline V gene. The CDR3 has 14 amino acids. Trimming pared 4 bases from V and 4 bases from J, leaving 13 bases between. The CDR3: CASSAELVSETQYF. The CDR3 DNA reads TGTGCCAGCAGTGCTGAGCTAGTCTCAGAGACCCAGTACTTC.

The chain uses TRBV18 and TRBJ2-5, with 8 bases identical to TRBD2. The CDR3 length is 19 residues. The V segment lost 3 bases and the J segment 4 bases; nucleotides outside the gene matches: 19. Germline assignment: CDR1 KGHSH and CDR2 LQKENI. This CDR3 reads CASSPLRTSPRGSRETQYF. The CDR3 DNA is TGTGCCAGCTCACCCCTACGGACTAGCCCCCGCGGGTCCCGAGAGACCCAGTACTTC.

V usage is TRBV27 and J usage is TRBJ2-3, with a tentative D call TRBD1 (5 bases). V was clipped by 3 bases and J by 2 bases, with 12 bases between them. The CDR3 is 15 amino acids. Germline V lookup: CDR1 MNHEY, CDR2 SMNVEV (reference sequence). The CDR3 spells CASSFLDRLTDTQYF. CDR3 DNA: TGTGCCAGCAGTTTTTTAGACAGACTCACAGATACGCAGTATTTT.

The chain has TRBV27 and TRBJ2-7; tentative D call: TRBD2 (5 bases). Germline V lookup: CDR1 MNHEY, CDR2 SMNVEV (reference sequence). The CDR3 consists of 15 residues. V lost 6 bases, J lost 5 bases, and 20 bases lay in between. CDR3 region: CASSRKGEGGHEQYF. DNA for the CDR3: TGTGCCAGCAGCCGGAAAGGTGAGGGCGGCCACGAGCAGTACTTC.

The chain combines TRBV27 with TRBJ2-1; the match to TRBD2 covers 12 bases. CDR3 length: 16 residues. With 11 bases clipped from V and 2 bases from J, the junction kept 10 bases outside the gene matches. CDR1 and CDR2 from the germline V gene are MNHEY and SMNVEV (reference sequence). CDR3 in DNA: TGTGCCCCTCGGCCTAGCGGGGGGGAAACCTACAATGAGCAGTTCTTC. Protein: CAPRPSGGETYNEQFF.

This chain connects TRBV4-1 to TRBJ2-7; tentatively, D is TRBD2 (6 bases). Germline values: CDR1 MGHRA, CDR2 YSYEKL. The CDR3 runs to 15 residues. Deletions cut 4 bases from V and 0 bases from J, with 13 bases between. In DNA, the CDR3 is TGCGCCAGCAGCCCTTATAGCGGTAGCTCCTACGAGCAGTACTTC. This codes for CASSPYSGSSYEQYF.

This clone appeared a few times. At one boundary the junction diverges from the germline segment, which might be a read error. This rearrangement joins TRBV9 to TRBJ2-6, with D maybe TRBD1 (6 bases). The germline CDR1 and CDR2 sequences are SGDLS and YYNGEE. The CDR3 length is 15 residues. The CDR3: CASSPDSPEAHVLTF. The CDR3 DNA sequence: TGTGCCAGCAGCCCGGACAGTCCCGAGGCCCACGTCCTGACTTTC.

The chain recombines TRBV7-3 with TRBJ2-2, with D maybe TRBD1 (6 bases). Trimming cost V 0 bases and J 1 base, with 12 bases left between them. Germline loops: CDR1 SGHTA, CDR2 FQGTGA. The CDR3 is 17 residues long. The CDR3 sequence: CASSLTVLGQNTGELFF. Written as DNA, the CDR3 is TGTGCCAGCAGCTTAACAGTATTGGGACAGAACACCGGGGAGCTGTTTTTT. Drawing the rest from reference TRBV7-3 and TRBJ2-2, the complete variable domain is GAGVSQTPSNKVTEKGKYVELRCDPISGHTALYWYRQSLGQGPEFLIYFQGTGAADDSGLPNDRFFAVRPEGSVSTLKIQRTERGDSAVYLCASSLTVLGQNTGELFFGEGSRLTVL.

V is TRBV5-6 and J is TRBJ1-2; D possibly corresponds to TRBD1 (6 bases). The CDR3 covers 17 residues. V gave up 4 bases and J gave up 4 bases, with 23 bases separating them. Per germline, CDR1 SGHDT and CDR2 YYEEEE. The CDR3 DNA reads TGTGCCAGCAGCCCCTCGCTGACCTCGACAGGTATCTATGGCTACACCTTC. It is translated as CASSPSLTSTGIYGYTF.

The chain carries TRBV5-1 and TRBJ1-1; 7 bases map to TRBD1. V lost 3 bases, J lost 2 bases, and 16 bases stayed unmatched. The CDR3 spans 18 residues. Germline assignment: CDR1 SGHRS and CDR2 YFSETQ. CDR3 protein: CASSSDTSGTVINTEAFF. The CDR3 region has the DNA TGCGCCAGCAGCTCCGACACCTCCGGGACAGTCATCAACACTGAAGCTTTCTTT. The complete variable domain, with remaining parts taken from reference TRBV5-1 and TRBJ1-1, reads KAGVTQTPRYLIKTRGQQVTLSCSPISGHRSVSWYQQTPGQGLQFLFEYFSETQRNKGNFPGRFSGRQFSNSRSEMNVSTLELGDSALYLCASSSDTSGTVINTEAFFGQGTRLTVV.

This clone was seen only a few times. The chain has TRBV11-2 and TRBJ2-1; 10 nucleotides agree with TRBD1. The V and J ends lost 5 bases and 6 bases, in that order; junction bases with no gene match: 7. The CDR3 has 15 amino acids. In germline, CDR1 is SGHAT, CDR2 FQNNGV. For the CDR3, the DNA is TGTGCCAGCAGCACCACCGGGACAGGGGCCAATGAGCAGTTCTTC. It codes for CASSTTGTGANEQFF.

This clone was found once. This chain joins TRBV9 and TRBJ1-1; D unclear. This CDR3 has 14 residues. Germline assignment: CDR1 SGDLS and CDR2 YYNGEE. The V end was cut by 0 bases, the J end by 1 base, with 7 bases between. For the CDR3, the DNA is TGTGCCAGCAGCGTAGGGCCAGGGAACACTGAAGCTTTCTTT. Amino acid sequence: CASSVGPGNTEAFF.

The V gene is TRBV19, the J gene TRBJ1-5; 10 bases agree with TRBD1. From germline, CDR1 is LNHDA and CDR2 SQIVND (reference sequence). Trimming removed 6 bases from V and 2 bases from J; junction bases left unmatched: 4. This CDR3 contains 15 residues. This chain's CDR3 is CASSPTGGGNQPQHF. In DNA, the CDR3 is TGTGCCAGTAGCCCGACAGGGGGCGGCAATCAGCCCCAGCATTTT.

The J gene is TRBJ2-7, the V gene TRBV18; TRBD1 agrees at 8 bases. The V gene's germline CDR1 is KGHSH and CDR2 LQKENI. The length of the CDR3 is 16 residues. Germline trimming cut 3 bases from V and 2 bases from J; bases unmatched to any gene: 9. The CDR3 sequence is CASSPIGTGAAYEQYF. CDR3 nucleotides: TGTGCCAGCTCACCCATAGGGACAGGTGCTGCCTACGAGCAGTACTTC.

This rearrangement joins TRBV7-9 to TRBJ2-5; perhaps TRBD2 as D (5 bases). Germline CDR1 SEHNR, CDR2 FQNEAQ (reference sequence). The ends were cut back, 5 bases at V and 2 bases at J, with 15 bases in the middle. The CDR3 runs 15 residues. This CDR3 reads CASSPLGARQETQYF. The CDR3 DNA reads TGTGCCAGCAGCCCCCTGGGAGCTAGACAAGAGACCCAGTACTTC.

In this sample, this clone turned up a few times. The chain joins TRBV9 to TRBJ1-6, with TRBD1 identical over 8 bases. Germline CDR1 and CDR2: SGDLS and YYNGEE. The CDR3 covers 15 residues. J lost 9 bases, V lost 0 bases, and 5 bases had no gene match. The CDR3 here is CASSVGTGFASPLHF. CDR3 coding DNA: TGTGCCAGCAGCGTAGGGACAGGGTTCGCTTCACCCCTCCACTTT.

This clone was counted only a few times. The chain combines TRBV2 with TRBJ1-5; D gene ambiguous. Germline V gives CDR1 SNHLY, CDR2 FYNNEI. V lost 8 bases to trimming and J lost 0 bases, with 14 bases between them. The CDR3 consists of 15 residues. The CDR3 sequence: CASGSGLYSNQPQHF. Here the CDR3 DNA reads TGTGCCAGCGGCAGCGGGTTGTATAGCAATCAGCCCCAGCATTTT.

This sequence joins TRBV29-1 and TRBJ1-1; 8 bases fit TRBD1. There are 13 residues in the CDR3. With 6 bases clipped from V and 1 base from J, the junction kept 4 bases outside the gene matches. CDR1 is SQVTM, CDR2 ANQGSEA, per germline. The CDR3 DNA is TGCAGCGTCCCCGGGACAGGGAACACTGAAGCTTTCTTT. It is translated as CSVPGTGNTEAFF.

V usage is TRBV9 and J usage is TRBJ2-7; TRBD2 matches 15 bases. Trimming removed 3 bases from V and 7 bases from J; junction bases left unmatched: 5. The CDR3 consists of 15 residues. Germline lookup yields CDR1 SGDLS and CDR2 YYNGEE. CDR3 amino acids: CASSAGLAGGQEQYF. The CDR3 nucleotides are TGTGCCAGCAGCGCCGGACTAGCGGGGGGGCAGGAGCAGTACTTC.

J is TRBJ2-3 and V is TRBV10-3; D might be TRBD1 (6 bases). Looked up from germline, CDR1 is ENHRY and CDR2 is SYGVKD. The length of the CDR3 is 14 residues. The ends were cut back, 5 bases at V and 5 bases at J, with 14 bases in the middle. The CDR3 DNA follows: TGTGCCATCAGTTCCCCGGACAGCCAAGATACGCAGTATTTT. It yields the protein CAISSPDSQDTQYF.

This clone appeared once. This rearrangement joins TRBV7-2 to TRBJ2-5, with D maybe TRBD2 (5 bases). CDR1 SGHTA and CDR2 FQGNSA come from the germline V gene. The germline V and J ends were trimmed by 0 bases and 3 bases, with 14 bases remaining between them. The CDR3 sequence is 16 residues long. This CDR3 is CASSLAEEEPEETQYF. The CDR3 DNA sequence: TGTGCCAGCAGCTTAGCGGAGGAGGAACCCGAAGAGACCCAGTACTTC.

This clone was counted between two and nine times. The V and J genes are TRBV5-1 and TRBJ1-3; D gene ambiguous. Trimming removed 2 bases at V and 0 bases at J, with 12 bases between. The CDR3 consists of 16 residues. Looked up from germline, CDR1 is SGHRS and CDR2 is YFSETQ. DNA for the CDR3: TGCGCCAGCAGCTTCCTCCCCCTGAGCTCTGGAAACACCATATATTTT. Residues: CASSFLPLSSGNTIYF.

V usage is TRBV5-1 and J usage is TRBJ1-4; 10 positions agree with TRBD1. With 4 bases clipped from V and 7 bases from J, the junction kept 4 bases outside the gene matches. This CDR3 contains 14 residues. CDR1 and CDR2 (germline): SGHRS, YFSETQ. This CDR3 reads CASSATGGGEKLFF. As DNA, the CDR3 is TGCGCCAGCAGCGCGACAGGGGGCGGTGAAAAACTGTTTTTT.

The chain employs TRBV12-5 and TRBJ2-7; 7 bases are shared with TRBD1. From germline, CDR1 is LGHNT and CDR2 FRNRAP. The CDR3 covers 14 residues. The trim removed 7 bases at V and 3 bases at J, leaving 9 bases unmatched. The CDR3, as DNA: TGTGCTAGTGCCGACCCGAGGGGGCTCTACGAGCAGTACTTC. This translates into CASADPRGLYEQYF.